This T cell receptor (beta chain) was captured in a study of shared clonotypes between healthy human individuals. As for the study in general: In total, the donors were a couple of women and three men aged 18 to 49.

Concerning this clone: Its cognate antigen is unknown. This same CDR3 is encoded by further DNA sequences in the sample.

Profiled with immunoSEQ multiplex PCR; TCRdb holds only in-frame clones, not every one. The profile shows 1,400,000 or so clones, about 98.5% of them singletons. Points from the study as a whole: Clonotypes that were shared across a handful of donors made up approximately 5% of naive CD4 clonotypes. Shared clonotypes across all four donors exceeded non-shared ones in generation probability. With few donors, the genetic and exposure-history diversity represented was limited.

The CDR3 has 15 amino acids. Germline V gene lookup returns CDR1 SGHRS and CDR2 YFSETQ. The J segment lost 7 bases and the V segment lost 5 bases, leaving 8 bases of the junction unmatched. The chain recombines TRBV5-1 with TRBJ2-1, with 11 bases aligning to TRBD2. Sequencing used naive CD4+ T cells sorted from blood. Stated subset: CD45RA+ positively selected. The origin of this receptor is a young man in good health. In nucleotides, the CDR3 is TGCGCCAGCAGTCTACTAGCGGGAGTGGGAAATGAGCAGTTCTTC. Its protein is CASSLLAGVGNEQFF.